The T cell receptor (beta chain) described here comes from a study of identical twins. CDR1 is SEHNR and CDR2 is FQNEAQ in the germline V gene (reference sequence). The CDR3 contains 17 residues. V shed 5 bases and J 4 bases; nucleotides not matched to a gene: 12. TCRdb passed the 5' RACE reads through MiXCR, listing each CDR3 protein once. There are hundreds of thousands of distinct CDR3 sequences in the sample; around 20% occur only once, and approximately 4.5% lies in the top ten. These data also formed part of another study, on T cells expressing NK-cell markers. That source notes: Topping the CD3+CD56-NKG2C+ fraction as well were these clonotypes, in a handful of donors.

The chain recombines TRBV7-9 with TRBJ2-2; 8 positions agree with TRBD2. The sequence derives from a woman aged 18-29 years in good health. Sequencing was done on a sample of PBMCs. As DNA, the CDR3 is TGTGCCAGCAGCCACCCCAAAGCGGGAGTAGGCACCGGGGAGCTGTTTTTT. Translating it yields CASSHPKAGVGTGELFF.